This T cell receptor (beta chain) was profiled in a study of cytomegalovirus exposure and HLA in healthy donors. Study summary: Unique TCRs numbering around 80 million, obtained from HLA-typed donors, made up an early data release. Regarding the study as a whole: Most sequenced TCRs were rare (though some public TCRs occurred in many donors).

For this clone: Its antigen remains unidentified.

PCR employed 60 Vbeta and 13 Jbeta primers. The method was immunoSEQ multiplex PCR; TCRdb's version includes in-frame clones alone and lacks a portion of them. The sample shows 80,000 to 95,000 clones, under 80% of them seen only once. At collection, donors were nominally healthy, but unrecorded immune exposures were probable. This CDR3 region has 14 residues. Germline trimming cut 9 bases from V and 3 bases from J; bases unmatched to any gene: 4. Germline assignment: CDR1 MNHNS and CDR2 SASEGT. This TCR came from a young man in good health and CMV-seropositive. Sequencing input: PBMCs. The V gene is TRBV6-1, the J gene TRBJ2-3; 12 nucleotides align to TRBD2. The CDR3 protein is CASALAGGTDTQYF. For the CDR3, the DNA is TGTGCCAGTGCACTAGCGGGAGGAACAGATACGCAGTATTTT.